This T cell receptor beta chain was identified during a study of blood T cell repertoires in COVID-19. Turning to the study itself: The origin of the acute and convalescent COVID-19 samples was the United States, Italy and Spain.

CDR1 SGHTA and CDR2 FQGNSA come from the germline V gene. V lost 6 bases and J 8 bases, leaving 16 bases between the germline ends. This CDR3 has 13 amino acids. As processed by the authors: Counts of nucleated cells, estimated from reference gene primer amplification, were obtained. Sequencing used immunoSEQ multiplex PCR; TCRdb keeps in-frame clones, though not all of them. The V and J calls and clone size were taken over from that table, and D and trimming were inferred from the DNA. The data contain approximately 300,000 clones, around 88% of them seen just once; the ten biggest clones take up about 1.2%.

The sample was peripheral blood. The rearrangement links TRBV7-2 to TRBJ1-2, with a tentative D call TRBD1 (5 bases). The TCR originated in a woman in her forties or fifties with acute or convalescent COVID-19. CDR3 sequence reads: CASSPSRGEGYTF. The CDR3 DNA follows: TGTGCCAGCAGTCCGAGTCGGGGGGAGGGCTACACCTTC.